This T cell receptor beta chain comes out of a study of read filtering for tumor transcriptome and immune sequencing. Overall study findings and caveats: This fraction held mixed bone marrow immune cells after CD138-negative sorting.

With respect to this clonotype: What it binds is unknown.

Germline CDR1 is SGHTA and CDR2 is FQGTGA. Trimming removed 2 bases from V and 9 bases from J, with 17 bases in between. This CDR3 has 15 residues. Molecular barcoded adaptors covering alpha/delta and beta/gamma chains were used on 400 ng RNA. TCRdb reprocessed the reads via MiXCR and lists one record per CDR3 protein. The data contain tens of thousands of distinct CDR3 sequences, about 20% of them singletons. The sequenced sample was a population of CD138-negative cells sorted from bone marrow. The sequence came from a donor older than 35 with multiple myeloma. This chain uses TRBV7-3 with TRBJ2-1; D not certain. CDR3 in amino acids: CASSLAQSSYREQFF. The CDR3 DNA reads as TGTGCCAGCAGCTTAGCTCAGAGCTCCTACCGTGAGCAGTTCTTC.